The next 14 T cell receptor beta chains were all read from a single sample in a study of OX40 agonist ivuxolimab in advanced cancers. The library was generated by the immunoSEQ multiplex PCR assay. As stored in TCRdb, this immuneACCESS dataset retains in-frame rearrangements with V and J assigned. A fraction of the clones does not appear; measured against another copy, unresolved V genes explain less than half of the discrepancy, and the remainder lacks a known reason. This sample has approximately 69,000 clones in its table, and 84% of those were observed once. Of the sample, around 8% is held by the ten largest clones. Sequenced material: CD4+ or CD8+ T cells sorted from blood, taken in a trial of the OX40 agonist ivuxolimab. All receptors derive from an adult with an advanced solid tumor such as melanoma, head and neck, liver or kidney cancer.

In this sample, this clone turned up once. V usage is TRBV9 and J usage is TRBJ2-3, with D hard to call. CDR3 size: 14 residues. V gave up 4 bases and J gave up 1 base, with 10 bases separating them. Germline V gene sequence: CDR1 SGDLS, CDR2 YYNGEE. This CDR3 is CASSTRPGTDTQYF. The CDR3 DNA reads as TGTGCCAGCAGCACGCGACCAGGCACAGATACGCAGTATTTT. The full variable domain, completed using reference TRBV9 and TRBJ2-3, is DSGVTQTPKHLITATGQRVTLRCSPRSGDLSVYWYQQSLDQGLQFLIQYYNGEERAKGNILERFSAQQFPDLHSELNLSSLELGDSALYFCASSTRPGTDTQYFGPGTRLTVL.

The chain carries TRBV9 and TRBJ2-7; 8 bases map to TRBD2. V shed 1 base and J 2 bases; nucleotides not matched to a gene: 2. The CDR3 has 14 amino acids. CDR1 SGDLS and CDR2 YYNGEE come from the germline V gene. CDR3 in amino acids: CASSVRGGPYEQYF. CDR3 nucleotides: TGTGCCAGCAGCGTACGGGGGGGCCCCTACGAGCAGTACTTC.

The chain carries TRBV5-1 and TRBJ1-1; 7 bases map to TRBD1. The V segment lost 0 bases and the J segment 0 bases; nucleotides outside the gene matches: 5. This CDR3 region has 16 residues. Germline V lookup: CDR1 SGHRS, CDR2 YFSETQ. The CDR3 is CASSLAKTGLNTEAFF. The CDR3 nucleotides read TGCGCCAGCAGCTTGGCAAAGACAGGGTTGAACACTGAAGCTTTCTTT. The full variable domain, rest sourced from reference TRBV5-1 and TRBJ1-1, is KAGVTQTPRYLIKTRGQQVTLSCSPISGHRSVSWYQQTPGQGLQFLFEYFSETQRNKGNFPGRFSGRQFSNSRSEMNVSTLELGDSALYLCASSLAKTGLNTEAFFGQGTRLTVV.

This chain connects TRBV25-1 to TRBJ1-3; perhaps TRBD1 as D (5 bases). V lost 6 bases and J 0 bases, leaving 9 bases between the germline ends. This CDR3 has 14 amino acids. Germline CDR1 reads MGHDK; CDR2 reads SYGVNS. The DNA of the CDR3 is TGTGCCAGCAGCCGGACAAGCTCTGGAAACACCATATATTTT. It yields the protein CASSRTSSGNTIYF.

The chain carries TRBV29-1 and TRBJ2-7, with 7 bases lining up with TRBD2. V was clipped by 5 bases and J by 2 bases; unmatched bases: 6. There are 13 residues in the CDR3. Germline values: CDR1 SQVTM, CDR2 ANQGSEA. CDR3 DNA: TGCAGCGTTTACACCGGGGGGACCTACGAGCAGTACTTC. Encoded protein: CSVYTGGTYEQYF.

The chain carries TRBV29-1 and TRBJ2-2; D call uncertain. Looked up from germline, CDR1 is SQVTM and CDR2 is ANQGSEA. CDR3 size: 11 residues. Trimming pared 0 bases from V and 6 bases from J, leaving 2 bases between. In DNA form, the CDR3 reads TGCAGCGTTGAAGATCCCGGGGAGCTGTTTTTT. It yields the protein CSVEDPGELFF.

The rearrangement uses TRBV25-1 and TRBJ2-5; 7 bases map to TRBD2. Germline V gene lookup returns CDR1 MGHDK and CDR2 SYGVNS. With V trimmed by 0 bases and J by 5 bases, 6 bases remained unmatched. The CDR3 totals 15 residues. This CDR3 is CASSEYRGGGETQYF. For the CDR3, the DNA is TGTGCCAGCAGTGAATACCGCGGGGGTGGTGAGACCCAGTACTTC.

This clone was found once. The chain employs TRBV5-4 and TRBJ1-3; a weak D match, TRBD1 (6 bases). The V gene lost 3 bases and the J gene lost 2 bases, with 12 bases spanning the gap. The length of the CDR3 is 15 residues. CDR1 is SGHNT and CDR2 is YYREEE in the germline V gene (reference sequence). CDR3 DNA sequence: TGTGCCAGCAGCTGGGGGGCGGGGGCTGGAAACACCATATATTTT. Its protein product is CASSWGAGAGNTIYF.

J is TRBJ1-2 and V is TRBV6-6; D is ambiguous. The CDR3 contains 12 residues. Germline V lookup: CDR1 MNHNY, CDR2 SVGAGI (reference sequence). The germline V and J ends were trimmed by 4 bases and 7 bases, with 10 bases remaining between them. The CDR3, as DNA: TGTGCCAGCAGTTCCCTCCTCTCTGGCTACACCTTC. Protein product: CASSSLLSGYTF.

V and J are TRBV7-9 and TRBJ2-3, with 7 bases that match TRBD1. From germline, CDR1 is SEHNR and CDR2 FQNEAQ (reference sequence). The CDR3 runs to 14 residues. Trimming cost V 3 bases and J 2 bases; bases outside gene matches: 2. The chain's CDR3 is CASSFDRDTDTQYF. The CDR3 DNA sequence: TGTGCCAGCAGCTTCGACAGGGACACAGATACGCAGTATTTT.

J is TRBJ1-4 and V is TRBV5-1; 10 bases fit TRBD1. The CDR3 spans 13 residues. Unmatched junction bases numbered 6, after V lost 9 bases and J lost 7 bases. The germline V gene encodes CDR1 SGHRS and CDR2 YFSETQ. The CDR3 coding sequence is TGCGCCACAAGACAGGGGGCAGGTGAAAAACTGTTTTTT. Translated, it gives CATRQGAGEKLFF.

The CDR3 region has the DNA TGTGCCAGCAGTGAAACCCTAGCGGGGAATGAGCAGTTCTTC. It translates to CASSETLAGNEQFF. This chain joins TRBV2 and TRBJ2-1, with 9 positions matching TRBD2. The J segment lost 7 bases and the V segment lost 2 bases, leaving 3 bases of the junction unmatched. This CDR3 comprises 14 residues. CDR1 is SNHLY and CDR2 is FYNNEI in the germline V gene.

The rearrangement joins TRBV7-9 to TRBJ2-2; D possibly corresponds to TRBD1 (7 bases). Germline CDR1 and CDR2: SEHNR and FQNEAQ (reference sequence). Trimming took 6 bases from V and 5 from J, leaving 13 bases between them. This CDR3 has 14 residues. CDR3 DNA sequence: TGTGCCAGCAGATCGTCAGGGGGGACCGGGGAGCTGTTTTTT. Protein product: CASRSSGGTGELFF.

This chain connects TRBV4-1 to TRBJ1-5; D possibly corresponds to TRBD1 (6 bases). This CDR3 has 18 residues. Trimming took off 1 base at V and 0 bases at J, with 16 bases between the two ends. The germline V gene encodes CDR1 MGHRA and CDR2 YSYEKL. The CDR3 DNA sequence: TGCGCCAGCAGCCAAGGTAGCCAGGGGAGTTATAGCAATCAGCCCCAGCATTTT. Translation gives CASSQGSQGSYSNQPQHF.